What follows describes a single T cell receptor beta chain. This sample stems from a study of blood T cell repertoires in COVID-19. Whole-study context: COVID-19 samples collected from the United States, Italy and Spain covered acute and convalescent phases. T cells, B-cell-depleted T cells, or PBMCs provided the cDNA or gDNA that served as material.

Per the original methods: From reference gene primer amplification, estimates of nucleated cell counts were derived. Some clones are missing from TCRdb's copy, which holds only in-frame ones; the method was immunoSEQ multiplex PCR. From that table come the V and J calls and clone size; the DNA was used to work out D and trimming. This table holds some 170,000 clones, more than 80% found once. With V trimmed by 7 bases and J by 0 bases, 7 bases remained unmatched. Germline V lookup: CDR1 LNHDA, CDR2 SQIVND (reference sequence). CDR3 size: 15 residues. The chain employs TRBV19 and TRBJ1-1; 8 bases map to TRBD1. The origin of this receptor is a woman aged 60-75 years with acute or convalescent COVID-19. The sample taken for sequencing was peripheral blood. The CDR3 reads CASKPRTGMNTEAFF. The CDR3 DNA reads as TGTGCCAGTAAGCCTCGGACAGGGATGAACACTGAAGCTTTCTTT.